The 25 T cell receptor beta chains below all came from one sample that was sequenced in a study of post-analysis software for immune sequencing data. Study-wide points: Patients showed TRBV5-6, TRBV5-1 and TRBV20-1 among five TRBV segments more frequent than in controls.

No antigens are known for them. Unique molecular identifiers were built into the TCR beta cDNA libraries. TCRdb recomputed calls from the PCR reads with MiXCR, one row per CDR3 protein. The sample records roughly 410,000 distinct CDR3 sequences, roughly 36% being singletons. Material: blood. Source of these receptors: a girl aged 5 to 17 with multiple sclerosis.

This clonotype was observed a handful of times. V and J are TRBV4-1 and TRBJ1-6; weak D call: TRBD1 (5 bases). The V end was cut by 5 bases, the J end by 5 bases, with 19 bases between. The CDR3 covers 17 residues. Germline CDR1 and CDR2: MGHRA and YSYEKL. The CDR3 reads CASSSRFGGTDNSPLHF. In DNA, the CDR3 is TGCGCCAGCAGCTCACGTTTCGGGGGTACGGATAATTCACCCCTCCACTTT.

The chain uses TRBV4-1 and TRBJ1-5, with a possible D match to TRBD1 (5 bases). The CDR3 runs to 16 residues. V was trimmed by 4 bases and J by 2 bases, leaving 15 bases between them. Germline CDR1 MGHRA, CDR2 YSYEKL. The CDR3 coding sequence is TGCGCCAGCAGCCCGTCGGCAGGGCAAGGCAATCAGCCCCAGCATTTT. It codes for CASSPSAGQGNQPQHF.

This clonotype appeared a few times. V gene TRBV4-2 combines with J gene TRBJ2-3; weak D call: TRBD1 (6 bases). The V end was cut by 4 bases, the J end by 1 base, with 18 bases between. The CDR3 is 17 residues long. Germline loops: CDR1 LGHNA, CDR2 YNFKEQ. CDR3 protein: CASSPSQGPRRTDTQYF. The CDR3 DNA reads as TGTGCCAGCAGCCCTTCACAGGGCCCCAGGCGCACAGATACGCAGTATTTT.

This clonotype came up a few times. The CDR3: CASSFAGVTMAYNEQFF. In DNA form, the CDR3 reads TGTGCCAGCAGTTTTGCGGGGGTTACCATGGCCTACAATGAGCAGTTCTTC. The chain uses TRBV27 and TRBJ2-1; 7 nucleotides line up with TRBD2. Trimming removed 3 bases from V and 2 bases from J; junction bases left unmatched: 10. The CDR3 length is 17 residues. CDR1 and CDR2 from the germline V gene are MNHEY and SMNVEV (reference sequence).

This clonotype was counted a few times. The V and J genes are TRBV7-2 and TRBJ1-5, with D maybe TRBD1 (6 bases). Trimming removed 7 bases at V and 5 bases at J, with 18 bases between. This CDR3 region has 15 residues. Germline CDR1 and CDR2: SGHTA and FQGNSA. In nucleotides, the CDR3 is TGTGCCAGCACCCTTTCGACAGGTCCCTATCAGCCCCAGCATTTT. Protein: CASTLSTGPYQPQHF.

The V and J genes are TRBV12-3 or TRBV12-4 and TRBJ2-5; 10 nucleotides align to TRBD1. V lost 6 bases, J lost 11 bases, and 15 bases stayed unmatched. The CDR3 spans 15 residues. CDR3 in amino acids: CASSHPPGQGNEQYF. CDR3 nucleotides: TGTGCCAGCAGCCATCCACCGGGACAGGGGAATGAGCAGTACTTC.

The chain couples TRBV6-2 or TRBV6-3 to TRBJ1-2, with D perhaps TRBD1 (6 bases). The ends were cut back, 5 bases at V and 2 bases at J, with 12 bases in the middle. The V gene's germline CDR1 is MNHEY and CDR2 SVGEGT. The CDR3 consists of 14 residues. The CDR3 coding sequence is TGTGCCAGCAGTCCCGGGACAAAAAACTATGGCTACACCTTC. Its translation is CASSPGTKNYGYTF.

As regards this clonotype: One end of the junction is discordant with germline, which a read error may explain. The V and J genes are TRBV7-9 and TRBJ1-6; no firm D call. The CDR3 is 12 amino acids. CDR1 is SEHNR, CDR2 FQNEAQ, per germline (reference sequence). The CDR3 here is CASSLEGSPPHF. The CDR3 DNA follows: TGTGCCAGCAGCCTGGAGGGCTCACCCCCCCACTTT.

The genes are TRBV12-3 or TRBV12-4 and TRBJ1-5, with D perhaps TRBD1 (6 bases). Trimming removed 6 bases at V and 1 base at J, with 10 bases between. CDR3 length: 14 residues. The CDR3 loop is CASSRGQSNQPQHF. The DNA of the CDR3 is TGTGCCAGCAGCCGGGGACAAAGCAATCAGCCCCAGCATTTT.

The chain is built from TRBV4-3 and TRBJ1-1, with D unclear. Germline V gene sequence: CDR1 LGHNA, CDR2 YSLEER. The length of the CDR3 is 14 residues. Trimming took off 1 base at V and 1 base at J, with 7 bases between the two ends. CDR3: CASSQGQTNTEAFF. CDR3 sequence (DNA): TGCGCCAGCAGCCAAGGGCAAACGAACACTGAAGCTTTCTTT.

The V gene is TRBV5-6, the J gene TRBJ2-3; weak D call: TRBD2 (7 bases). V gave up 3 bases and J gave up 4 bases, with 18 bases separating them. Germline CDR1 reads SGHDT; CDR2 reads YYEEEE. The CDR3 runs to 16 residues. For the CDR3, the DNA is TGTGCCAGCAGCTCAATGGGGGGGGGCCCAGCAGATACGCAGTATTTT. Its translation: CASSSMGGGPADTQYF.

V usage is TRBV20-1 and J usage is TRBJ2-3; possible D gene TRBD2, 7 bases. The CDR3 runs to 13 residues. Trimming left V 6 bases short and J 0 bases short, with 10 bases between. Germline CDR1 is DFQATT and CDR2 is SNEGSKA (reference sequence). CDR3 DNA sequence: TGCAGTGCAGGGGGGGGAAGCACAGATACGCAGTATTTT. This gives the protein CSAGGGSTDTQYF.

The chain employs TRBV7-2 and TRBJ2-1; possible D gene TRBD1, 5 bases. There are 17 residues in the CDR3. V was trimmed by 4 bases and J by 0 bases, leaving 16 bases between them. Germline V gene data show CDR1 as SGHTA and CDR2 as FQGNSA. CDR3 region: CASSSRYRLSSYNEQFF. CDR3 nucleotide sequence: TGTGCCAGCAGCTCCCGATACAGGTTAAGCTCCTACAATGAGCAGTTCTTC. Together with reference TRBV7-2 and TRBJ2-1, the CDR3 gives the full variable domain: GAGVSQSPSNKVTEKGKDVELRCDPISGHTALYWYRQSLGQGLEFLIYFQGNSAPDKSGLPSDRFSAERTGGSVSTLTIQRTQQEDSAVYLCASSSRYRLSSYNEQFFGPGTRLTVL.

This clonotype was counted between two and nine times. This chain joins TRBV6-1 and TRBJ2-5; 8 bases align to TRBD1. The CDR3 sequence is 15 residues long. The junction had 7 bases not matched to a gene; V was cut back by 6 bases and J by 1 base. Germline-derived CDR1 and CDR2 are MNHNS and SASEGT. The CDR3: CASSVSGQGQETQYF. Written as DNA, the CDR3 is TGTGCCAGCAGCGTTAGCGGACAGGGCCAAGAGACCCAGTACTTC.

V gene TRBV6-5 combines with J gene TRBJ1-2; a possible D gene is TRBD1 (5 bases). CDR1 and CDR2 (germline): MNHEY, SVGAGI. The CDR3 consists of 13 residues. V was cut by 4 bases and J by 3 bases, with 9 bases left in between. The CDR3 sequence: CASSFIGDYGYTF. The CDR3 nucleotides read TGTGCCAGCAGTTTTATAGGGGACTATGGCTACACCTTC.

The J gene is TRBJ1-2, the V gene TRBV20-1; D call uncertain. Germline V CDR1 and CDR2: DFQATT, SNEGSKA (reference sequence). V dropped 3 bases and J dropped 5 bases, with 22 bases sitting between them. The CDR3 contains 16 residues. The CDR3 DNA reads TGCAGTGCTAGCCCGGCCACAGCCCCGAGTGTTTATGGCTACACCTTC. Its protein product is CSASPATAPSVYGYTF.

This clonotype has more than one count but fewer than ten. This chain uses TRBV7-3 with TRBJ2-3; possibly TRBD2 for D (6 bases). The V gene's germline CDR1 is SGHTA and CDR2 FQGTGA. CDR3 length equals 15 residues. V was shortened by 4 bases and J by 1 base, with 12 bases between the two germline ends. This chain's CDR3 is CASSSLPGGTDTQYF. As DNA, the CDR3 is TGTGCCAGCAGCTCACTGCCGGGAGGCACAGATACGCAGTATTTT.

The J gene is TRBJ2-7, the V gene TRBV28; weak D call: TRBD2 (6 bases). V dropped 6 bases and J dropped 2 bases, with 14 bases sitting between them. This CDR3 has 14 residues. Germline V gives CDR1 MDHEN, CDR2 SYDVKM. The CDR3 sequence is CASSPGLPPYEQYF. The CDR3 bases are TGTGCCAGCAGCCCGGGACTCCCTCCCTACGAGCAGTACTTC. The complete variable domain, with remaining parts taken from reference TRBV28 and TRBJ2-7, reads DVKVTQSSRYLVKRTGEKVFLECVQDMDHENMFWYRQDPGLGLRLIYFSYDVKMKEKGDIPEGYSVSREKKERFSLILESASTNQTSMYLCASSPGLPPYEQYFGPGTRLTVT.

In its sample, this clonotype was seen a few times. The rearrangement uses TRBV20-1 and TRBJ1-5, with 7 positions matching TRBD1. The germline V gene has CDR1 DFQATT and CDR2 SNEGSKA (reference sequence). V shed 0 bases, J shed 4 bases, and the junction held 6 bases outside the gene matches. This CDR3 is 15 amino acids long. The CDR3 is CSARDTGQLNQPQHF. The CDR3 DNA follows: TGCAGTGCTAGAGATACGGGACAGCTTAATCAGCCCCAGCATTTT.

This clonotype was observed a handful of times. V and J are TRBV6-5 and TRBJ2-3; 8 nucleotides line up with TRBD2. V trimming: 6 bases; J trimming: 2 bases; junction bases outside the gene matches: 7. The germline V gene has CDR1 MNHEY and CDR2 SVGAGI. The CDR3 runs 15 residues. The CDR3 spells CASSRERGNTDTQYF. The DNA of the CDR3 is TGTGCCAGCAGCAGAGAGCGGGGGAACACAGATACGCAGTATTTT.

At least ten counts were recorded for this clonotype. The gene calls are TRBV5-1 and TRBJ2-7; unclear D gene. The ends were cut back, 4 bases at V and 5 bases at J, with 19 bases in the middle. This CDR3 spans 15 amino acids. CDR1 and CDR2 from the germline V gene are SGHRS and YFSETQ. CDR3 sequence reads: CASSQKQRLHHEQYF. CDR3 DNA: TGCGCCAGCAGCCAAAAACAGAGGCTCCACCACGAGCAGTACTTC.

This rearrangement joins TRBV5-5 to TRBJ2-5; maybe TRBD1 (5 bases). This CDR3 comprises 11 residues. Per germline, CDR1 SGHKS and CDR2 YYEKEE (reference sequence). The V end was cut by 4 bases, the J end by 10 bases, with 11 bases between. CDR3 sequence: CASSADRDQYF. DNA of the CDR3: TGTGCCAGCAGCGCCGACAGAGACCAGTACTTC.

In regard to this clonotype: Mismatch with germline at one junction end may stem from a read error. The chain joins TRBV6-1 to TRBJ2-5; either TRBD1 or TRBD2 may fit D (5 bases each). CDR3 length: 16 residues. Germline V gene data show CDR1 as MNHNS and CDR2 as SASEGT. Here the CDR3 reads CASSPGTVNPQVTQYF. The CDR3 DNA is TGTGCCAGCAGTCCCGGGACGGTCAACCCCCAAGTGACCCAGTACTTC.

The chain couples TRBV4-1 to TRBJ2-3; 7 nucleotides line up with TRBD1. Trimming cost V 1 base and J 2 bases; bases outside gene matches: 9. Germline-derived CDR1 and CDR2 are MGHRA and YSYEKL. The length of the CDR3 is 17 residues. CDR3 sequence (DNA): TGCGCCAGCAGCCAAGGAATTTGGGACAGAGACACAGATACGCAGTATTTT. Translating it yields CASSQGIWDRDTDTQYF.

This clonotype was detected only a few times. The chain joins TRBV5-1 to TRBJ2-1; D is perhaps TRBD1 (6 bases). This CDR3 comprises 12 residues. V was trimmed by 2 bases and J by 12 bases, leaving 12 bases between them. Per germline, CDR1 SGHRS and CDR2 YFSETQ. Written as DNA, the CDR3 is TGCGCCAGCAGCTTACAGGGAGACGGGCAGTTCTTC. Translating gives CASSLQGDGQFF.